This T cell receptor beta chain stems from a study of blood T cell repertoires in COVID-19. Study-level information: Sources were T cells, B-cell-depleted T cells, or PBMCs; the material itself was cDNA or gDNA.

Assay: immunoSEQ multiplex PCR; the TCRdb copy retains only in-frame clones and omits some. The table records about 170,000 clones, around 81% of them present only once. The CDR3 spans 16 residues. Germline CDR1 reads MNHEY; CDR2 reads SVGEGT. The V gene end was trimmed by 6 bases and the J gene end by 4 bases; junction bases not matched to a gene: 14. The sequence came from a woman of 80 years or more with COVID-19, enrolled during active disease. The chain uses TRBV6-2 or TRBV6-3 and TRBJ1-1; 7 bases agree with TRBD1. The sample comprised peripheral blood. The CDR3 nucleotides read TGTGCCAGCAGCCAAGACAGGGCGCCTTCAATCACTGAAGCTTTCTTT. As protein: CASSQDRAPSITEAFF.